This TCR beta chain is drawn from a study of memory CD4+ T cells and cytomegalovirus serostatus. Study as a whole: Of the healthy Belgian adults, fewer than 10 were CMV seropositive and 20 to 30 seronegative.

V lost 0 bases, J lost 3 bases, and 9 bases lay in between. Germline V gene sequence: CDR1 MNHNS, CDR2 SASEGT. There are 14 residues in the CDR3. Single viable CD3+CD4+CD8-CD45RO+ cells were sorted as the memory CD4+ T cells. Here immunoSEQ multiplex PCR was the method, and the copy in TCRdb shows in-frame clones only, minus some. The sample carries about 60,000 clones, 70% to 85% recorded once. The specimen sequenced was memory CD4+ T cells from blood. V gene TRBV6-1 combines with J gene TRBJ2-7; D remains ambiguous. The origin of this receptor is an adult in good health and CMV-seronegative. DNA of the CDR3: TGTGCCAGCAGTGAAGCCCCTTCTTTCTACGAGCAGTACTTC. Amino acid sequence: CASSEAPSFYEQYF.